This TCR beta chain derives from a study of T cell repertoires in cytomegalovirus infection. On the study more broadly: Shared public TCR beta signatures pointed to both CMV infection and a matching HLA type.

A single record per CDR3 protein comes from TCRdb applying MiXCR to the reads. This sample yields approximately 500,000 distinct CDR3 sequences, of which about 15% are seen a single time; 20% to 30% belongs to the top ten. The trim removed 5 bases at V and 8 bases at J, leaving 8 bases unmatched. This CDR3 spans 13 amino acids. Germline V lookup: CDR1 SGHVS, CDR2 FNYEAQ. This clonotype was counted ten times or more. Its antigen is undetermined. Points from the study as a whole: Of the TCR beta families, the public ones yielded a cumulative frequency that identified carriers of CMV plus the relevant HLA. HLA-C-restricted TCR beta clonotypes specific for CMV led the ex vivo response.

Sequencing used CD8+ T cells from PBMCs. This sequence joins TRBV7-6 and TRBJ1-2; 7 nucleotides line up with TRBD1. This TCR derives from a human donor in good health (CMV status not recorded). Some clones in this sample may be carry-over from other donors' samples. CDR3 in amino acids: CASSLGTARGYTF. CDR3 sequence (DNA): TGTGCCAGCAGCCTTGGGACAGCCAGGGGCTACACCTTC.